This TCR beta chain was captured by sequencing in a study of PD-1 blockade in classical Hodgkin lymphoma (dated by TCRdb to between 2020 and 2021). Regarding the study in general: Nivolumab dosing was 3 mg/kg intravenously every 2 weeks, continuing until either disease progression or unacceptable toxicity. The study used CyTOF and TCR beta sequencing to define a peripheral blood immune signature of response to PD-1 blockade in classical Hodgkin lymphoma. What the research found in general, with its limitations: Lower diversity was observed in patients in whom nivolumab was started less than 1 year after ASCT, and these patients were excluded from later analyses so that confounding by immune reconstitution would be avoided. The study was restricted to a single clinical trial cohort, and the causes of repertoire differences, possibly disease activity or prior therapy, were left undefined. Newly diagnosed patients were reported to have lower baseline TCR diversity than healthy donors, and relapsed/refractory patients were reported to have lower baseline TCR diversity still. Trial patients with a complete response had baseline diversity similar to that of newly diagnosed patients, while partial responders and progressors had significantly lower diversity. A significant rise by C4D1 was seen in CD4+ but not CD8+ TCR diversity (p=0.0027 vs p=0.16), with the rise being most apparent in complete responders (p=0.02).

Sample time point, as interpreted from the label and publication: cycle 4 day 1 (C4D1), after more than five weeks of nivolumab. Every trial patient had relapsed following autologous stem cell transplantation, and prior brentuximab vedotin exposure was what differed among cohorts A, B and C. The trial cohort comprised some 60 patients with relapsed/refractory classical Hodgkin lymphoma whose best overall responses were complete response, partial response or progressive disease. In the multi-cohort phase II CheckMate 205 trial, trial patients received single-agent nivolumab. An independent review committee assessed best overall response by applying the 2007 International Working Group response criteria. PBMCs from the trial were collected at three points: immediately before nivolumab initiation (C1D1), and during therapy at cycle 2 day 1 and cycle 4 day 1. Peripheral blood was collected in 8 mL Vacutainer Cell Preparation Tubes, from which PBMCs were isolated by centrifugation and then cryopreserved.

Points on this clone: The clone's antigen remains unknown. No much larger clone is present one base from it, and per-base qualities are unavailable.

CDR1 is given as SGHRS and CDR2 as YFSETQ, both from the germline V gene. The V end loses 5 bases and the J end loses 8 bases, and a stretch of 5 bases separates them. The CDR3 starts with the cysteine, ends with the phenylalanine, and has 10 residues. CDR3 DNA only is kept here, 30 bases in frame from base 1. The Qiagen DNeasy kit was used to extract genomic DNA from unsorted PBMCs and from the negatively selected CD4+ and CD8+ fractions. TCR beta CDR3 regions were subjected to amplification by immunoSEQ multiplex PCR with primers that anneal to V and J segments. A synthetic immune receptor repertoire was used to minimize amplification bias, and any residual bias was removed computationally once sequencing was done. The original pipeline was this. Custom Python scripts were used to quantify repertoire diversity as the Shannon entropy index. Unsorted, CD4+ and CD8+ repertoires were analyzed separately, except in combined analyses where CD4+ and CD8+ sequences were merged in silico. A clone counted as expanded when the clone's frequency after treatment rose at least 2-fold relative to C1D1, and clones undetected at baseline were given a pseudocount of 0.5. Singleton clones were defined as clones with 0 or 1 copy at C1D1, and non-singleton clones were defined as clones with 2 or more copies. Clones expanded in unsorted samples were annotated as CD4+, CD8+ or unknown by matching protein sequences in sorted samples from the same patient. Wilcoxon tests on paired samples were used to test changes in diversity from C1D1 to C4D1. TCRdb took this table from immuneACCESS and kept in-frame rearrangements with V and J called. Such tables lack part of the clones; where checked against another copy, unresolved V genes explain under half of the gap, and the rest is unexplained. The DNA gave D and trimming, while V, J and clone size come from that table. The sample table contains approximately 29,000 clones; only one count was recorded for about 82% of them. Jointly, the top ten make up about 16% of the sample.

The chain links TRBV5-1 with TRBJ2-1; the D assignment is uncertain and may be TRBD1 or TRBD2, with 5 bases supporting each. Sequencing used peripheral blood mononuclear cells (PBMCs), obtained before the fourth cycle of nivolumab. The receptor was derived from a human donor with classical Hodgkin lymphoma. The bases are TGCGCCAGCAGGGGGGATGAGCAGTTCTTC. Translated, it gives CASRGDEQFF.